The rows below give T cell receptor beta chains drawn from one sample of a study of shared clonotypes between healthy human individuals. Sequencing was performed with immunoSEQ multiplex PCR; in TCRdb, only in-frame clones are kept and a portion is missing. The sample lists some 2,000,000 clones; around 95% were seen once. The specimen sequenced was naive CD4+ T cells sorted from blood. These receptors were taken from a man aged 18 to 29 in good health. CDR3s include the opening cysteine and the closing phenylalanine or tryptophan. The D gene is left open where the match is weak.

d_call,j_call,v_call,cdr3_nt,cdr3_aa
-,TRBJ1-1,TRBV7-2,TGTGCCAGCAGCTCCCTGGGCAGCACTGAAGCTTTCTTT,CASSSLGSTEAFF
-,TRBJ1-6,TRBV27,TGTGCCAGCAGTTTTGGAGGGGGTAAAGCCTCCTATAATTCACCCCTCCACTTT,CASSFGGGKASYNSPLHF
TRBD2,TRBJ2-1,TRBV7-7,TGTGCTAGCAGCTTAGGTTCTTGGGGACTAGCGGGAGGGTATGAGCAGTTCTTC,CASSLGSWGLAGGYEQFF
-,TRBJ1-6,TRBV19,TGTGCCAGTGCCTTGGGGAGTTATTCACCCCTCCACTTT,CASALGSYSPLHF
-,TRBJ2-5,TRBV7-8,TGTGCAACTCAGGGTCAAGAGACCCAGTACTTC,CATQGQETQYF
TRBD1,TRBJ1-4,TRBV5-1,TGCGCCAGCAGCGCGGGACAGAGTAATGAAAAACTGTTTTTT,CASSAGQSNEKLFF
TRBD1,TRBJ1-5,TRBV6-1,TGTGCCAGCAGTCCGGGACAGGCGGGGGATCAGCCCCAGCATTTT,CASSPGQAGDQPQHF
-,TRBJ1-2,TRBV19,TGTGCCAGTAGTATCGACACGAATTATGGCTACACCTTC,CASSIDTNYGYTF
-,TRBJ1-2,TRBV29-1,TGCAGCGTTGAGGACTCGACCAAGGGCTACACCTTC,CSVEDSTKGYTF
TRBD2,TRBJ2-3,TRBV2,TGTGCCAGCACCACCGGGACTAGCGGGAGGGGCACAGATACGCAGTATTTT,CASTTGTSGRGTDTQYF
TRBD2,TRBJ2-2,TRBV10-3,TGTGCCAGCGGACTAGCGGAGGGTACCGGGGAGCTGTTTTTT,CASGLAEGTGELFF
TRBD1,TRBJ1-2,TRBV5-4,TGTGCCAGCAGCTTCCCGACAGGGGGCATCATTGGCTACACCTTC,CASSFPTGGIIGYTF
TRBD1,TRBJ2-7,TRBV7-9,TGTGCCAGCAGCCCTGGGACAGGGCCCTACGAGCAGTACTTC,CASSPGTGPYEQYF